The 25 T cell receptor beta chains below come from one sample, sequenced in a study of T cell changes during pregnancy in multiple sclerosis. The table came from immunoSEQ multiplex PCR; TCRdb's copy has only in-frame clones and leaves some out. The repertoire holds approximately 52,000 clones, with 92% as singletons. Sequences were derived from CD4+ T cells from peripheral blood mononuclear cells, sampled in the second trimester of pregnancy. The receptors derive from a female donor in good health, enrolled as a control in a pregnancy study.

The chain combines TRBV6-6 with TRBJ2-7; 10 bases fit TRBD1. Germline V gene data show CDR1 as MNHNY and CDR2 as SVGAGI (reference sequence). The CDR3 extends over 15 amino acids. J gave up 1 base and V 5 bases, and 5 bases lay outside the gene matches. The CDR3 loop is CASSRGQGVSYEQYF. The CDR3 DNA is TGTGCCAGCAGTCGCGGACAGGGGGTTTCCTACGAGCAGTACTTC.

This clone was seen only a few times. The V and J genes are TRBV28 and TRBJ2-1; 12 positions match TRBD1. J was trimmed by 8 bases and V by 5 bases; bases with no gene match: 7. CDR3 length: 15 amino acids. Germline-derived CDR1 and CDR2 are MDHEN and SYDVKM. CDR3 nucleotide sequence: TGTGCCAGCAGTAGGGACAGGGGGCGCACGGATGAGCAGTTCTTC. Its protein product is CASSRDRGRTDEQFF.

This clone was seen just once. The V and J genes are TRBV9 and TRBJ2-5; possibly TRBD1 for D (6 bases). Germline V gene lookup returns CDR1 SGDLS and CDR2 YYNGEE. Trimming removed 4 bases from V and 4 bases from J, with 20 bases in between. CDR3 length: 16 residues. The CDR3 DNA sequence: TGTGCCAGCAGCTTGGGGGCAGGGGAAGCAAGAGAGACCCAGTACTTC. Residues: CASSLGAGEARETQYF.

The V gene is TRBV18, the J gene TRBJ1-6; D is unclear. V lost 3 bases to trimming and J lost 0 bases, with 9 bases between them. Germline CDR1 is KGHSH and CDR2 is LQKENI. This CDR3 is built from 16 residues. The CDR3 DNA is TGTGCCAGCTCACCCAGGAGCGGCTCCTATAATTCACCCCTCCACTTT. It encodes CASSPRSGSYNSPLHF.

CDR3 DNA sequence: TGTGCCAGCAGCGTCTCACAGGGGGCAATTGGCTACACCTTC. This gives the protein CASSVSQGAIGYTF. The V call is TRBV9, the J call TRBJ1-2, with 9 bases identical to TRBD1. V gave up 2 bases and J gave up 7 bases; unmatched junction bases: 6. Germline V lookup: CDR1 SGDLS, CDR2 YYNGEE. This CDR3 spans 14 amino acids.

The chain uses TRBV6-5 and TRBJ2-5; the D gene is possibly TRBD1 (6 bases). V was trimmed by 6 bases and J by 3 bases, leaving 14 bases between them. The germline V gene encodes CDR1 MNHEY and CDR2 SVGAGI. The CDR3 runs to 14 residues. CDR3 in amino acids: CASSQGQIKETQYF. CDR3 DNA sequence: TGTGCCAGCAGCCAAGGACAGATCAAAGAGACCCAGTACTTC.

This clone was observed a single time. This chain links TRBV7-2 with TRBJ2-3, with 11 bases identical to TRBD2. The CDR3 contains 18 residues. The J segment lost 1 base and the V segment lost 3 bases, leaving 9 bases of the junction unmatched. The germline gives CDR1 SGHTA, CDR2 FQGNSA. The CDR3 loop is CASSFNSGGAVGTDTQYF. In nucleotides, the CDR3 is TGTGCCAGCAGCTTTAATAGCGGGGGGGCGGTCGGCACAGATACGCAGTATTTT.

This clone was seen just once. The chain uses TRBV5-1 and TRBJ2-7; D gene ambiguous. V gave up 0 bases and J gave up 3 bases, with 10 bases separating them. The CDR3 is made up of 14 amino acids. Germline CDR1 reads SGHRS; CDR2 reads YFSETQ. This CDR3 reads CASSLARGNYEQYF. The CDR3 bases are TGCGCCAGCAGCTTGGCCCGCGGAAACTACGAGCAGTACTTC.

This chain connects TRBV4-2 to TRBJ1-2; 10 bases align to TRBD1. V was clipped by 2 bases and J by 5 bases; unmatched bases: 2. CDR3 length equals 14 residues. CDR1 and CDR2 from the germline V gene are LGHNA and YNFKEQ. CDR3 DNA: TGTGCCAGCAGCCAACCGGGACAGGGGTATGGCTACACCTTC. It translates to CASSQPGQGYGYTF.

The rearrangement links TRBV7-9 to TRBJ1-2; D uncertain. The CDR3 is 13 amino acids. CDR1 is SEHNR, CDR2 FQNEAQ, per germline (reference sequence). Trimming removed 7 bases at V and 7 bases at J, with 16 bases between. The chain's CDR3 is CASNDGSGVGYTF. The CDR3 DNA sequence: TGTGCCAGCAACGACGGGAGTGGAGTTGGCTACACCTTC.

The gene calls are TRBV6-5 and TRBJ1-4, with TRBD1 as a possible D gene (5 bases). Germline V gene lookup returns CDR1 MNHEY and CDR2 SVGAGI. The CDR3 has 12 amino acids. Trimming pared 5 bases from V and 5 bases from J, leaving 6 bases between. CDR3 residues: CASSGGNEKLFF. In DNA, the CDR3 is TGTGCCAGCAGTGGGGGGAATGAAAAACTGTTTTTT.

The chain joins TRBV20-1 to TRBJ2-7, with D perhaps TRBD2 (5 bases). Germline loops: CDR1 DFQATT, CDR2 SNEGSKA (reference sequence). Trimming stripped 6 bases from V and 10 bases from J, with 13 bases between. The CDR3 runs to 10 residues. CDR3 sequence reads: CSAEASVQYF. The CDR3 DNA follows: TGCAGTGCGGAGGCCTCCGTTCAGTACTTC.

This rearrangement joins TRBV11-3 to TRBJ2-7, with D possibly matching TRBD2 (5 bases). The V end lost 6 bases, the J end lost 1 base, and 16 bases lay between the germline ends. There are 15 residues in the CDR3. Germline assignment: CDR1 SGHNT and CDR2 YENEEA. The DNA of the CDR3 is TGTGCCAGCAGGTTCAGCGGTCTCCGATCCTACGAGCAGTACTTC. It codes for CASRFSGLRSYEQYF.

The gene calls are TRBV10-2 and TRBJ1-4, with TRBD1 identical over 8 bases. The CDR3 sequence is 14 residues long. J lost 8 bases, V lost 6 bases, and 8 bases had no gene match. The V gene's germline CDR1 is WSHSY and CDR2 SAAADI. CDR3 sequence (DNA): TGCGCCAGCAGAGAGACAGGGGATAAGGAAAAACTGTTTTTT. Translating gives CASRETGDKEKLFF.

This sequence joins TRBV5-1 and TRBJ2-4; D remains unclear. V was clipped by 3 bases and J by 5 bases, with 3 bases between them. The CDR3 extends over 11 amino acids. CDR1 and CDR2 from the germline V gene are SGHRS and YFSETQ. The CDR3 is CASSSENIQYF. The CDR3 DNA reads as TGCGCCAGCAGCTCGGAAAACATTCAGTACTTC.

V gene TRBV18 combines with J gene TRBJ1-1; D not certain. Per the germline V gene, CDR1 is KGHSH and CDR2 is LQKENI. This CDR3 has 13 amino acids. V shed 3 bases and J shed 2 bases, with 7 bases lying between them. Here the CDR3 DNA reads TGTGCCAGCTCACCTAACAGTAACACTGAAGCTTTCTTT. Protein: CASSPNSNTEAFF.

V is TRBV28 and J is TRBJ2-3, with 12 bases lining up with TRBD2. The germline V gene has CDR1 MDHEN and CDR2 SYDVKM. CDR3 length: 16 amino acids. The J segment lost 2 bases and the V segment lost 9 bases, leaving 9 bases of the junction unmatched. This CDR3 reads CASYEASGRVTDTQYF. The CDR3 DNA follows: TGTGCCAGTTATGAGGCTAGCGGGAGGGTCACAGATACGCAGTATTTT.

The CDR3 region is CASSEGTGVWGYTF. For the CDR3, the DNA is TGTGCCAGCAGTGAAGGGACAGGGGTTTGGGGCTACACCTTC. The chain has TRBV6-1 and TRBJ1-2, with TRBD1 matching 9 bases. V shed 1 base, J shed 8 bases, and the junction held 5 bases outside the gene matches. Looked up from germline, CDR1 is MNHNS and CDR2 is SASEGT. The CDR3 spans 14 residues.

The CDR3 sequence is CASSQLQGGYEQYF. CDR3 DNA sequence: TGTGCCAGCAGCCAGTTACAGGGGGGTTACGAGCAGTACTTC. This chain joins TRBV14 and TRBJ2-7, with 8 bases that match TRBD1. Trimming cost V 3 bases and J 4 bases; bases outside gene matches: 5. The CDR3 has 14 amino acids. The germline CDR1 and CDR2 sequences are SGHDN and FVKESK.

CDR3 DNA sequence: TGTGCCAGCAGCCTTTACGGACAGGGAAATTCACCCCTCCACTTT. Translated: CASSLYGQGNSPLHF. The chain combines TRBV14 with TRBJ1-6; TRBD1 matches at 8 bases. The CDR3 runs 15 residues. Germline trimming cut 4 bases from V and 7 bases from J; bases unmatched to any gene: 6. Germline assignment: CDR1 SGHDN and CDR2 FVKESK.

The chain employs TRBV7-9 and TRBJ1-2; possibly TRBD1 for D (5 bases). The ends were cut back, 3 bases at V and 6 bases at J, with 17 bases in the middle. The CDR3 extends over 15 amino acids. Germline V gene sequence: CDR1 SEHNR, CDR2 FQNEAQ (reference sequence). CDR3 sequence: CASSFQGMGGDGYTF. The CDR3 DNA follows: TGTGCCAGCAGCTTTCAGGGTATGGGAGGGGATGGCTACACCTTC.

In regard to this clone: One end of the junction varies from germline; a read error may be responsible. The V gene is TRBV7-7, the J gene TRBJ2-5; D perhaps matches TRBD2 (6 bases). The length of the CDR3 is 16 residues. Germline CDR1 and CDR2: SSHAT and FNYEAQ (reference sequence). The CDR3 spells CASSSGRRAIQETQYF. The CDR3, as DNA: TGTGCTAGCAGCTCGGGGAGGAGGGCTATTCAAGAGACCCAGTACTTC.

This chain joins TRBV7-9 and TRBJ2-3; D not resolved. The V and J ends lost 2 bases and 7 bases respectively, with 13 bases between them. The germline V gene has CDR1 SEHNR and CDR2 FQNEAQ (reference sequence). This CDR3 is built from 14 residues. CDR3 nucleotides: TGTGCCAGCAGCTTAAGTGGGCCTGGAAATACGCAGTATTTT. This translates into CASSLSGPGNTQYF.

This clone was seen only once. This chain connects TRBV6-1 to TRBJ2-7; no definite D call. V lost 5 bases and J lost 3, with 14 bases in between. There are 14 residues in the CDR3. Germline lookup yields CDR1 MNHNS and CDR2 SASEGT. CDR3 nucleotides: TGTGCCAGCAGTCGTAACAGTGAATTCTACGAGCAGTACTTC. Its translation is CASSRNSEFYEQYF.

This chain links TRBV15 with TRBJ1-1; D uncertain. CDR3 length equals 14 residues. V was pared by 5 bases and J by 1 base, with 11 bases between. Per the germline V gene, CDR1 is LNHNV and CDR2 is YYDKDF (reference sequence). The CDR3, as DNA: TGTGCCACCAGCCCCCGATACTCGAACACTGAAGCTTTCTTT. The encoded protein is CATSPRYSNTEAFF.